These T cell receptor beta chains were read from a single sample in a study of blood T cell repertoires in COVID-19. Some clones are missing from TCRdb's copy, which holds only in-frame ones; the method was immunoSEQ multiplex PCR. The sample holds roughly 310,000 clones, around 90% seen once. The sample taken for sequencing was PBMCs or T cells enriched from blood (not recorded which). The receptor source for this set is a man in his 60s who had recovered from COVID-19. Each CDR3 is given with its conserved first and last residue. A D gene is named only where the DNA matches it firmly. Expanded clones are given a class, and other clones once, few, many or no size at all.

TRBV30	TRBJ2-1	once	TRBD2	TGTGCCTGGAGTACGGAGGGAGCGGGAGGGCTCACCTACAATGAGCAGTTCTTC	CAWSTEGAGGLTYNEQFF
TRBV5-4	TRBJ1-2	NA	TRBD1	TGTGCCAGCAGCGTGGACAGGGGTTTCTACACCTTC	CASSVDRGFYTF
TRBV5-6	TRBJ2-7	NA	NA	TGTGCCAGCAGCTTGAGGGACACCGCCTACGAGCAGTACTTC	CASSLRDTAYEQYF
TRBV11-2	TRBJ2-1	once	NA	TGTGCCAGCAGCTTCAGGCGCAACAATGAGCAGTTCTTC	CASSFRRNNEQFF
TRBV7-9	TRBJ2-1	NA	NA	TGTGCCAGCAGCTTAGAGAGTGTAGCGGCCAATGAGCAGTTCTTC	CASSLESVAANEQFF
TRBV6-5	TRBJ1-1	NA	NA	TGTGCCAGCAGAAGAACAGGGAACACTGAAGCTTTCTTT	CASRRTGNTEAFF
TRBV6-5	TRBJ1-2	NA	NA	TGTGCCAGCAGTTACCCGGCCCAGGGTAAATATGGCTACACCTTC	CASSYPAQGKYGYTF
TRBV30	TRBJ2-1	NA	TRBD1	TGTGCCTGGAGTACAGCCCGACAGGGAAGCTCCTACAATGAGCAGTTCTTC	CAWSTARQGSSYNEQFF
TRBV9	TRBJ2-3	once	NA	TGTGCCAGCAGCGCCCCCCAGATGGATACGCAGTATTTT	CASSAPQMDTQYF
TRBV24-1	TRBJ2-3	NA	TRBD2	TGTGCCACGACTAGCGGAGATACAGATACGCAGTATTTT	CATTSGDTDTQYF
TRBV30	TRBJ2-5	NA	NA	TGTGCCTGGAGTGTACAAGGGGGGGGAGAGACCCAGTACTTC	CAWSVQGGGETQYF
TRBV15	TRBJ1-2	NA	TRBD1	TGTGCCACCAGCAGAGGGACAGGGCTTGGCTATGGCTACACCTTC	CATSRGTGLGYGYTF
TRBV7-9	TRBJ2-7	NA	NA	TGTGCCAGCAGCTTGGAGAGGGCCAACTCCTACGAGCAGTACTTC	CASSLERANSYEQYF